Listed below are T cell receptor beta chains from one sample, sequenced in a study of shared clonotypes between healthy human individuals. The data were produced by immunoSEQ multiplex PCR, yet TCRdb's version contains in-frame clones alone and is incomplete. Here the sample spans 1,500,000 or so clones, just under 99% being singletons. Specimen: naive CD4+ T cells sorted from blood. The source is a man younger than 40 in good health. The CDR3 runs from the conserved cysteine through the conserved F or W. The D gene is left open where the match is weak. Size is stated for part of the rows, as once, few or many counts, or as a class when the clone is expanded.

>once|.|TRBV6-5|TRBJ2-3
TGTGCCAGCCGGGACCCCAGAAGGACGCAGTATTTT
CASRDPRRTQYF
>.|TRBD1|TRBV6-5|TRBJ1-5
TGTGCCAGCAATACAGGGGGAAGCAATCAGCCCCAGCATTTT
CASNTGGSNQPQHF
>.|.|TRBV7-9|TRBJ1-3
TGTGCCAGCAGCCGCCCCGCCGGGACTGGAAACACCATATATTTT
CASSRPAGTGNTIYF
>.|.|TRBV19|TRBJ2-7
TGTGCCAGTAGTATATCTCGCGGGCGACACGAGCAGTACTTC
CASSISRGRHEQYF
>.|TRBD1|TRBV28|TRBJ2-7
TGTGCCAGCGGGACAGGAGTTACCTACGAGCAGTACTTC
CASGTGVTYEQYF
>few|.|TRBV19|TRBJ2-7
TGTGCCAGTTCACCGCACTACTCCTACGAGCAGTACTTC
CASSPHYSYEQYF
>.|TRBD2|TRBV9|TRBJ2-1
TGTGCCAGCAGCGTAGGGCTAGCGGCCTCCCTAGACAATGAGCAGTTCTTC
CASSVGLAASLDNEQFF
>.|.|TRBV25-1|TRBJ1-1
TGTGCCAGCAGTGAAGTGGGTGGGGCCAGCACTGAAGCTTTCTTT
CASSEVGGASTEAFF
>.|.|TRBV14|TRBJ2-3
TGTGCCAGCAGCCACTCGGCAGATACGCAGTATTTT
CASSHSADTQYF
>.|TRBD2|TRBV9|TRBJ2-3
TGTGCCAGCAGCGCACCGGGACTAGCGGGGATTATGAATACGCAGTATTTT
CASSAPGLAGIMNTQYF
>.|TRBD1|TRBV5-6|TRBJ1-5
TGTGCCAGCAGCCCACCTGACAGGGGTGATGAGCCCCAGCATTTT
CASSPPDRGDEPQHF
>.|.|TRBV14|TRBJ2-2
TGTGCCAGCAGCCAGGACCTCACCGGGGAGCTGTTTTTT
CASSQDLTGELFF
>.|TRBD2|TRBV4-1|TRBJ2-3
TGCGCCAGCAGCCAAATTGGGCGGGAGCTCGGGACAGATACGCAGTATTTT
CASSQIGRELGTDTQYF
>.|TRBD1|TRBV7-2|TRBJ2-5
TGTGCCAGCAGCACCCGGACAGGGGACCAAGAGACCCAGTACTTC
CASSTRTGDQETQYF
>.|.|TRBV30|TRBJ1-5
TGTGCCTGGAGCCGCCTAGAAAATCAGCCCCAGCATTTT
CAWSRLENQPQHF
>once|TRBD2|TRBV4-3|TRBJ2-1
TGCGCCAGCAGCCAAGGATGGACTAGCGGCAATGAGCAGTTCTTC
CASSQGWTSGNEQFF
>.|.|TRBV2|TRBJ1-1
TGTGCCAGCAGTGAACAACAGGTTTGGTGGGGAAACACTGAAGCTTTCTTT
CASSEQQVWWGNTEAFF
>.|.|TRBV7-8|TRBJ1-2
TGTGCCAGCAGCACGCGACAGAATTATCTTGGCTACACCTTC
CASSTRQNYLGYTF
>.|.|TRBV7-2|TRBJ2-1
TGTGCCAGCAGCCCCCAACCAAGGGTTTATGAGCAGTTCTTC
CASSPQPRVYEQFF
>once|.|TRBV21-1|TRBJ2-6
TGTGCCAGCAGGGCAGGCCGGACCCTCTCTGGGGCCAACGTCCTGACTTTC
CASRAGRTLSGANVLTF
>.|.|TRBV7-2|TRBJ2-7
TGTGCCAGCAGCGGGACGGGACACTCCTTTGGCTTC
CASSGTGHSFGF
>.|.|TRBV28|TRBJ2-5
TGTGCCAGCAGTTTAAGAGCTCAGGAGACCCAGTACTTC
CASSLRAQETQYF
>.|.|TRBV18|TRBJ2-2
TGTGCCAGCTCACTGCCGAGACAGAACACCGGGGAGCTGTTTTTT
CASSLPRQNTGELFF
>.|TRBD1|TRBV5-1|TRBJ2-5
TGCGCCAGCAGCTACGGGACAGCCAACCAAGAGACCCAGTACTTC
CASSYGTANQETQYF
>.|.|TRBV30|TRBJ1-1
TGTGCCTGGAGGGGGCAGGTCGACACTGAAGCTTTCTTT
CAWRGQVDTEAFF
>.|.|TRBV28|TRBJ1-4
TGTGCCAGCAGTTCCCTGGGTGAAAAACTGTTTTTT
CASSSLGEKLFF
>.|.|TRBV6-1|TRBJ2-7
TGTGCCAGCAGTGATTACCGTGGCGAGCAGTACTTC
CASSDYRGEQYF
>.|TRBD1|TRBV9|TRBJ2-1
TGTGCCAGCAGCGCCGGGACAGGGGCCTACAATGAGCAGTTCTTC
CASSAGTGAYNEQFF
>.|.|TRBV28|TRBJ2-7
TGTGCCAGCAGCCCGCCTAGCCTACGCCCCAACGAGCAGTACTTC
CASSPPSLRPNEQYF
>.|.|TRBV5-5|TRBJ2-1
TGTGCCAGCAGCTTACATGGGGCGGGGGAGCAGTTCTTC
CASSLHGAGEQFF
>.|.|TRBV5-4|TRBJ1-3
TGTGCCAGCAGCCGGAGAGGGGGTAGGTATTATGGAAACACCATATATTTT
CASSRRGGRYYGNTIYF
>.|.|TRBV5-1|TRBJ2-7
TGCGCCAGCAGCCCCCTGCCGGGGACCGAGCAGTACTTC
CASSPLPGTEQYF
>.|.|TRBV6-1|TRBJ1-2
TGTGCCAGCAGTGAAAACGGGGGGCTTAACTATGGCTACACCTTC
CASSENGGLNYGYTF
>.|.|TRBV7-2|TRBJ2-7
TGTGCCAGCAGCTCCCCCCGTGGGAGCGGGTACGAGCAGTACTTC
CASSSPRGSGYEQYF
>.|TRBD2|TRBV7-8|TRBJ2-7
TGTGCCAGCAGCCTCAGACTAGCGGGAGGTATCAACGAGCAGTACTTC
CASSLRLAGGINEQYF
>.|TRBD2|TRBV4-2|TRBJ2-3
TGTGCCAGCAGAAAAGGGGCGGGAGAGGGAACAGATACGCAGTATTTT
CASRKGAGEGTDTQYF
>.|TRBD1|TRBV16|TRBJ1-6
TGTGCCAGCAGCCAATCGGGACAGTCCCTCCTCCACTTT
CASSQSGQSLLHF
>.|.|TRBV5-1|TRBJ2-3
TGCGCCAGCACCGCATTGTCGTCCGGGACTAGCACAGATACGCAGTATTTT
CASTALSSGTSTDTQYF
>.|TRBD2|TRBV5-1|TRBJ2-3
TGCGCCAGCAGCACGGGACTAGCGGGAGGCGGGCAGGGGGATACGCAGTATTTT
CASSTGLAGGGQGDTQYF
>.|TRBD2|TRBV9|TRBJ2-1
TGTGCCAGCAGCGTAGCCCTCCCCGGGGTGAGCGGGAGGGCCGGGAGGAATGAGCAGTTCTTC
CASSVALPGVSGRAGRNEQFF
>.|.|TRBV18|TRBJ2-7
TGTGCCAGCTCACCTGACAGACTACGCGAGCAGTACTTC
CASSPDRLREQYF
>.|TRBD2|TRBV2|TRBJ2-1
TGTGCCAGCAGTGACACTAGCGGGAGGAGGTCCTACAATGAGCAGTTCTTC
CASSDTSGRRSYNEQFF
>.|.|TRBV7-9|TRBJ1-2
TGTGCCAGCAGCTTAAAAGGGAACTATGGCTACACCTTC
CASSLKGNYGYTF
>.|.|TRBV7-9|TRBJ1-4
TGTGCCAGCAGCCCCTACGGGCAGGTTAATGAAAAACTGTTTTTT
CASSPYGQVNEKLFF
>.|.|TRBV10-2|TRBJ1-1
TGCGCCAGCAGTGAGTCAGAGAACACTGAAGCTTTCTTT
CASSESENTEAFF
>once|.|TRBV27|TRBJ2-3
TGTGCCAGCATCGGTAGGATCATGACTAGCACAGATACGCAGTATTTT
CASIGRIMTSTDTQYF
>.|TRBD1|TRBV4-1|TRBJ1-1
TGCGCCAGCAGCCGAGGACAGGGCGGGAACACTGAAGCTTTCTTT
CASSRGQGGNTEAFF
>.|.|TRBV5-6|TRBJ1-3
TGTGCCAGCAGCTTGACCGGACGTACCCCCTCTGGAAACACCATATATTTT
CASSLTGRTPSGNTIYF